The 12 T cell receptor beta chains below come from one sample, sequenced in a study of blood T cell repertoires in COVID-19. Here immunoSEQ multiplex PCR was the method, and the copy in TCRdb shows in-frame clones only, minus some. Of about 150,000 clones listed, approximately 80% are singletons. Sequenced: peripheral blood. These receptors were taken from an older woman with COVID-19, enrolled during active disease.

The V and J genes are TRBV15 and TRBJ2-1; 13 nucleotides align to TRBD2. From germline, CDR1 is LNHNV and CDR2 YYDKDF (reference sequence). Trimming took 1 base from V and 2 from J; bases not matched to a gene: 11. There are 20 residues in the CDR3. CDR3 DNA sequence: TGTGCCACCAGCAGAGGGACTAGCGGGAGAATAGTTGTAGCCTACAATGAGCAGTTCTTC. Its protein is CATSRGTSGRIVVAYNEQFF.

V gene TRBV15 combines with J gene TRBJ2-1; D is perhaps TRBD2 (5 bases). This CDR3 region has 20 residues. Trimming took off 0 bases at V and 0 bases at J, with 21 bases between the two ends. Germline-derived CDR1 and CDR2 are LNHNV and YYDKDF (reference sequence). CDR3 coding DNA: TGTGCCACCAGCAGAGAATCGGCTAGCTGGGTGGGAAACTCCTACAATGAGCAGTTCTTC. It codes for CATSRESASWVGNSYNEQFF.

V gene TRBV6-5 combines with J gene TRBJ2-1; D ambiguous. The CDR3 has 11 residues. Germline CDR1 reads MNHEY; CDR2 reads SVGAGI. V was pared by 9 bases and J by 3 bases, with 6 bases between. DNA of the CDR3: TGTGCCAGTCCCCTCTACAATGAGCAGTTCTTC. It encodes CASPLYNEQFF.

A few counts support this clone. The chain couples TRBV15 to TRBJ2-7; tentatively, D is TRBD2 (5 bases). Trimming left V 0 bases short and J 0 bases short, with 15 bases between. The CDR3 has 17 residues. The V gene's germline CDR1 is LNHNV and CDR2 YYDKDF (reference sequence). Here the CDR3 DNA reads TGTGCCACCAGCAGAGAGGCGGGTTCTGGGGTCTCCTACGAGCAGTACTTC. Translating gives CATSREAGSGVSYEQYF.

The CDR3 bases are TGCGCCAGCAGTCCGGGGGGGTCGGAGACCCAGTACTTC. Translation gives CASSPGGSETQYF. This chain connects TRBV10-1 to TRBJ2-5, with 8 bases identical to TRBD2. Looked up from germline, CDR1 is WNHNN and CDR2 is SYGVQD (reference sequence). Trimming took 5 bases from V and 5 from J; bases not matched to a gene: 4. This CDR3 region has 13 residues.

The V and J genes are TRBV5-1 and TRBJ1-1, with D perhaps TRBD1 (5 bases). CDR3 size: 14 residues. In germline, CDR1 is SGHRS, CDR2 YFSETQ. The germline V and J ends were trimmed by 0 bases and 6 bases, with 12 bases remaining between them. CDR3 nucleotide sequence: TGCGCCAGCAGCTTGGCAGGGAACGTCCCTGAAGCTTTCTTT. This sequence encodes CASSLAGNVPEAFF.

The chain uses TRBV6-5 and TRBJ1-6, with TRBD1 as a possible D gene (6 bases). The CDR3 is 15 residues long. Trimming took off 2 bases at V and 7 bases at J, with 12 bases between the two ends. The germline gives CDR1 MNHEY, CDR2 SVGAGI. The CDR3 coding sequence is TGTGCCAGCAGTTACGGGGGCAGGGTCAATTCACCCCTCCACTTT. This gives the protein CASSYGGRVNSPLHF.

The chain has TRBV18 and TRBJ2-1, with 11 bases fitting TRBD2. V was clipped by 3 bases and J by 6 bases; unmatched bases: 13. The CDR3 covers 18 residues. Germline values: CDR1 KGHSH, CDR2 LQKENI. As DNA, the CDR3 is TGTGCCAGCTCACCGCAGAAACTAGCGGGAGCAAGCGCCAATGAGCAGTTCTTC. Its protein is CASSPQKLAGASANEQFF. Combining the CDR3 with reference TRBV18 and TRBJ2-1 gives the whole variable domain NAGVMQNPRHLVRRRGQEARLRCSPMKGHSHVYWYRQLPEEGLKFMVYLQKENIIDESGMPKERFSAEFPKEGPSILRIQQVVRGDSAAYFCASSPQKLAGASANEQFFGPGTRLTVL.

The chain carries TRBV5-1 and TRBJ1-1, with D perhaps matching TRBD1 (5 bases). Germline lookup yields CDR1 SGHRS and CDR2 YFSETQ. The length of the CDR3 is 13 residues. The V gene lost 4 bases and the J gene lost 7 bases, with 14 bases spanning the gap. CDR3 nucleotide sequence: TGCGCCAGCAGCCTGATCCCCGACAGTGAAGCTTTCTTT. Its translation is CASSLIPDSEAFF.

This clone was detected only a few times. This chain joins TRBV5-4 and TRBJ2-2; 11 nucleotides match TRBD2. V lost 5 bases, J lost 7 bases, and 7 bases stayed unmatched. This CDR3 has 15 amino acids. The germline gives CDR1 SGHNT, CDR2 YYREEE (reference sequence). The CDR3 loop reads CASSGSGGALGELFF. As DNA, the CDR3 is TGTGCCAGCAGTGGTAGCGGGGGGGCTCTCGGGGAGCTGTTTTTT.

This chain connects TRBV27 to TRBJ1-2; no definite D call. This CDR3 is built from 15 residues. Trimming left V 3 bases short and J 0 bases short, with 11 bases between. Germline CDR1 is MNHEY and CDR2 is SMNVEV (reference sequence). The chain's CDR3 is CASSFVRDSNYGYTF. The CDR3 bases are TGTGCCAGCAGTTTCGTACGGGATTCTAACTATGGCTACACCTTC.

This chain uses TRBV6-2 or TRBV6-3 with TRBJ2-5; tentative D call: TRBD1 (5 bases). Germline V gene sequence: CDR1 MNHEY, CDR2 SVGEGT. The CDR3 spans 15 residues. The germline V and J ends were trimmed by 0 bases and 7 bases, with 15 bases remaining between them. CDR3 protein: CASSYSIQVPATQYF. CDR3 DNA sequence: TGTGCCAGCAGTTACTCGATACAGGTCCCCGCGACCCAGTACTTC.